The 21 T cell receptor beta chains below all came from one sample that was sequenced in a study of blood T cell repertoires in COVID-19 (dated by TCRdb to 2018 to 2021). Library prep was done by the immunoSEQ multiplex PCR assay. Imported from immuneACCESS, the table was reduced by TCRdb to in-frame sequences with V and J called. These copies leave out some clones; in studies compared against another copy, an unresolved V gene accounts for under half, and the cause of the remainder is not known. The sample table shows roughly 200,000 clones, and roughly 90% are seen once. The ten largest clones add up to 2% to 2.5% of the sample. Material for sequencing was PBMCs or T cells enriched from blood (not recorded which). These receptors were collected from a woman between 25 and 40 years old who had recovered from COVID-19.

This clone was observed a single time. This chain uses TRBV6-5 with TRBJ2-1; TRBD2 matches 13 bases. Germline trimming cut 4 bases from V and 6 bases from J; bases unmatched to any gene: 3. The germline V gene encodes CDR1 MNHEY and CDR2 SVGAGI. CDR3 length: 15 amino acids. CDR3 residues: CASSWTSGGLNEQFF. Written as DNA, the CDR3 is TGTGCCAGCAGTTGGACTAGCGGGGGACTCAATGAGCAGTTCTTC.

The rearrangement joins TRBV7-6 to TRBJ1-1; D unclear. Germline V CDR1 and CDR2: SGHVS, FNYEAQ. The CDR3 runs to 16 residues. The V gene lost 1 base and the J gene lost 1 base, with 13 bases spanning the gap. The CDR3 here is CASSLGNSRSNTEAFF. CDR3 nucleotides: TGTGCCAGCAGCTTAGGGAACAGCAGATCGAACACTGAAGCTTTCTTT.

This clone was counted ten times or more. V is TRBV7-8 and J is TRBJ2-2; maybe TRBD2 (6 bases). Germline loops: CDR1 SGHVS, CDR2 FQNEAQ. CDR3 size: 15 residues. The V and J ends lost 1 base and 2 bases respectively, with 8 bases between them. This chain's CDR3 is CASSLVAGNTGELFF. CDR3 in DNA: TGTGCCAGCAGCTTAGTGGCGGGAAACACCGGGGAGCTGTTTTTT.

V and J are TRBV27 and TRBJ1-6, with TRBD1 matching 10 bases. After removal of 8 bases from V and 7 bases from J, the junction contained 11 bases not matched to a gene. Germline V gene lookup returns CDR1 MNHEY and CDR2 SMNVEV (reference sequence). CDR3 length: 16 amino acids. The CDR3 DNA sequence: TGTGCCAGCGCCCTCGGGACAGGGGCGAAGAATTCACCCCTCCACTTT. This sequence encodes CASALGTGAKNSPLHF.

This clone has a handful of counts. The genes are TRBV29-1 and TRBJ2-5; TRBD2 agrees at 11 bases. The V gene's germline CDR1 is SQVTM and CDR2 ANQGSEA. J was trimmed by 2 bases and V by 4 bases; bases with no gene match: 0. The CDR3 has 13 residues. The CDR3 loop reads CSVGTSGQETQYF. CDR3 bases: TGCAGCGTTGGGACTAGCGGGCAAGAGACCCAGTACTTC.

This chain connects TRBV7-8 to TRBJ2-1, with TRBD2 matching 8 bases. Germline V lookup: CDR1 SGHVS, CDR2 FQNEAQ. Trimming cost V 5 bases and J 2 bases; bases outside gene matches: 5. CDR3 length: 15 residues. The CDR3 region is CASSTTSGTYNEQFF. The CDR3 DNA sequence: TGTGCCAGCAGCACTACTAGCGGTACCTACAATGAGCAGTTCTTC.

This chain uses TRBV11-2 with TRBJ2-1, with 7 bases matching TRBD1. The CDR3 has 17 residues. With 5 bases clipped from V and 0 bases from J, the junction kept 10 bases outside the gene matches. Germline V gives CDR1 SGHAT, CDR2 FQNNGV. The CDR3 DNA sequence: TGTGCCAGCAGCCCTAGGGGGCCAGCTTCCTCCTACAATGAGCAGTTCTTC. Translated, it gives CASSPRGPASSYNEQFF.

V is TRBV4-1 and J is TRBJ2-7, with D possibly matching TRBD2 (6 bases). This CDR3 is built from 15 residues. V gave up 1 base and J gave up 3 bases, with 13 bases separating them. Per the germline V gene, CDR1 is MGHRA and CDR2 is YSYEKL. The CDR3 protein is CASSQVGTGVYEQYF. In DNA form, the CDR3 reads TGCGCCAGCAGCCAAGTGGGGACGGGAGTCTACGAGCAGTACTTC.

This clone occurred once. The chain joins TRBV14 to TRBJ2-7, with 8 bases identical to TRBD1. Per the germline V gene, CDR1 is SGHDN and CDR2 is FVKESK. The V and J ends lost 6 bases and 6 bases, in that order; junction bases with no gene match: 7. The CDR3 runs 13 residues. Here the CDR3 DNA reads TGTGCCAGCAGGTACGCAGGGGGCAGCGAGCAGTACTTC. The encoded protein is CASRYAGGSEQYF. Full variable domain (outside the CDR3, taken from reference TRBV14 and TRBJ2-7): EAGVTQFPSHSVIEKGQTVTLRCDPISGHDNLYWYRRVMGKEIKFLLHFVKESKQDESGMPNNRFLAERTGGTYSTLKVQPAELEDSGVYFCASRYAGGSEQYFGPGTRLTVT.

This clone was observed once. The V and J genes are TRBV12-5 and TRBJ2-7, with D tentatively TRBD2 (6 bases). Per germline, CDR1 LGHNT and CDR2 FRNRAP. V was pared by 5 bases and J by 3 bases, with 14 bases between. This CDR3 spans 14 amino acids. The CDR3 loop is CASGPSGVYYEQYF. CDR3 in DNA: TGTGCTAGTGGTCCCTCGGGGGTGTACTACGAGCAGTACTTC.

The V call is TRBV3-1 (or the pseudogene TRBV3-2), the J call TRBJ1-3; the D is unclear. Trimming removed 6 bases at V and 3 bases at J, with 6 bases between. The germline CDR1 and CDR2 sequences are LGHDT and YNNKEL (reference sequence). This CDR3 spans 12 amino acids. As DNA, the CDR3 is TGTGCCAGCAGTGTACTTGGAAACACCATATATTTT. Residues: CASSVLGNTIYF.

Only a few counts were recorded for this clone. The chain uses TRBV3-1 (or the pseudogene TRBV3-2) and TRBJ1-5, with TRBD1 as a possible D gene (6 bases). V lost 4 bases and J lost 7, with 20 bases in between. Germline V gene lookup returns CDR1 LGHDT and CDR2 YNNKEL (reference sequence). The CDR3 is made up of 16 amino acids. CDR3 residues: CASSRKKNRERQPQHF. The DNA for the CDR3 is TGTGCCAGCAGCCGAAAAAAAAACAGGGAGAGGCAGCCCCAGCATTTT.

With regard to this clone: Within the sample, other DNA sequences also encode this same CDR3. The chain couples TRBV19 to TRBJ2-7; the match to TRBD2 covers 10 bases. Trimming took 3 bases from V and 4 from J; bases not matched to a gene: 6. Germline-derived CDR1 and CDR2 are LNHDA and SQIVND (reference sequence). CDR3 size: 15 residues. CDR3 nucleotide sequence: TGTGCCAGTAGTATCCAAGCGGGGGGGCGTTACGAGCAGTACTTC. Translated, it gives CASSIQAGGRYEQYF. Full variable domain (remainder filled in from reference TRBV19 and TRBJ2-7): DGGITQSPKYLFRKEGQNVTLSCEQNLNHDAMYWYRQDPGQGLRLIYYSQIVNDFQKGDIAEGYSVSREKKESFPLTVTSAQKNPTAFYLCASSIQAGGRYEQYFGPGTRLTVT.

The chain has TRBV30 and TRBJ2-7, with no clear D. V was clipped by 1 base and J by 4 bases, with 17 bases between them. From germline, CDR1 is GTSNPN and CDR2 SVGIG (reference sequence). This CDR3 has 15 amino acids. The CDR3: CAWSGLVGVRYEQYF. The DNA for the CDR3 is TGTGCCTGGAGTGGGCTGGTAGGAGTTCGATACGAGCAGTACTTC.

The chain has TRBV19 and TRBJ1-2, with D perhaps TRBD1 (5 bases). CDR3 length: 13 amino acids. CDR1 and CDR2 (germline): LNHDA, SQIVND (reference sequence). V was pared by 8 bases and J by 4 bases, with 14 bases between. The CDR3, as DNA: TGTGCCAGTTCCTTCCAGGGAATCTATGGCTACACCTTC. Its protein is CASSFQGIYGYTF.

V gene TRBV19 combines with J gene TRBJ1-5; D may be TRBD1 (5 bases). This CDR3 is built from 14 residues. Germline assignment: CDR1 LNHDA and CDR2 SQIVND (reference sequence). Trimming pared 3 bases from V and 4 bases from J, leaving 10 bases between. CDR3 protein: CASSILGPNQPQHF. DNA for the CDR3: TGTGCCAGTAGTATTCTGGGGCCGAATCAGCCCCAGCATTTT.

The chain has TRBV11-2 and TRBJ2-3; TRBD2 matches 7 bases. The CDR3 loop spans 15 amino acids. Germline-derived CDR1 and CDR2 are SGHAT and FQNNGV. The ends lost 8 bases at V and 4 bases at J; junction bases unmatched: 12. The CDR3 loop is CASRGGGGNPDTQYF. The DNA of the CDR3 is TGTGCCAGCCGTGGTGGGGGAGGGAACCCAGATACGCAGTATTTT. The variable domain in full, with the rest retrieved from reference TRBV11-2 and TRBJ2-3, is EAGVAQSPRYKIIEKRQSVAFWCNPISGHATLYWYQQILGQGPKLLIQFQNNGVVDDSQLPKDRFSAERLKGVDSTLKIQPAKLEDSAVYLCASRGGGGNPDTQYFGPGTRLTVL.

The rearrangement uses TRBV7-8 and TRBJ2-5, with D possibly being TRBD1 (6 bases). This CDR3 spans 13 amino acids. The germline V gene has CDR1 SGHVS and CDR2 FQNEAQ. The ends were cut back, 4 bases at V and 5 bases at J, with 11 bases in the middle. This CDR3 reads CASSSQGPETQYF. CDR3 DNA sequence: TGTGCCAGCAGCTCACAGGGTCCGGAGACCCAGTACTTC.

CDR3 sequence reads: CASSQARGATEAFF. CDR3 in DNA: TGCGCCAGCAGCCAAGCCAGGGGTGCAACTGAAGCTTTCTTT. This chain uses TRBV4-1 with TRBJ1-1; D possibly corresponds to TRBD1 (6 bases). The V gene lost 1 base and the J gene lost 5 bases, with 11 bases spanning the gap. CDR1 and CDR2 from the germline V gene are MGHRA and YSYEKL. This CDR3 is 14 amino acids long.

The rearrangement joins TRBV5-4 to TRBJ2-7; D is undetermined. CDR3 length equals 15 residues. V gave up 0 bases and J gave up 2 bases, with 12 bases separating them. The germline V gene has CDR1 SGHNT and CDR2 YYREEE (reference sequence). CDR3 coding DNA: TGTGCCAGCAGCTTGGCCTCGCGGTCCCCCTACGAGCAGTACTTC. Its protein is CASSLASRSPYEQYF.

The V call is TRBV7-3, the J call TRBJ1-5; possibly TRBD1 for D (5 bases). The CDR3 length is 14 residues. The germline CDR1 and CDR2 sequences are SGHTA and FQGTGA. The V and J ends lost 5 bases and 6 bases respectively, with 14 bases between them. DNA of the CDR3: TGTGCCAGCAGCATCGACAGCAAGCCTCAGCCCCAGCATTTT. Its protein product is CASSIDSKPQPQHF.